This entry concerns a single TCR beta chain. Its target is not known. The CDR3 runs to 14 residues. Germline CDR1 is LGHNA and CDR2 is YSLEER. V was pared by 5 bases and J by 5 bases, with 5 bases of the junction left unmatched. Data came from immunoSEQ multiplex PCR; TCRdb stores just in-frame clones and leaves some out. This table has 100,000 or so clones, just under 90% appearing once. This sample was included in a study of T cell responses to AZD1222 COVID-19 vaccine. General study points: It was only after the peak T cell response that any repertoires were sampled. Seropositivity was recorded at baseline in only 6 or 7 AZD1222 recipients.

The sample was peripheral blood, taken on day 0 of AZD1222 vaccination. The V and J genes are TRBV4-3 and TRBJ2-1, with 8 bases matching TRBD1. This receptor was obtained from an adult in good health. The chain's CDR3 is CASSERQGNNEQFF. The CDR3 coding sequence is TGCGCCAGCAGCGAACGACAGGGGAACAATGAGCAGTTCTTC.